This T cell receptor beta chain stems from a study of T cell responses to AZD1222 COVID-19 vaccine. The length of the CDR3 is 13 residues. The V gene end was trimmed by 6 bases and the J gene end by 5 bases; junction bases not matched to a gene: 6. CDR1 is MDHEN and CDR2 is SYDVKM in the germline V gene. Repertoires were generated with immunoSEQ multiplex PCR, while TCRdb's copy carries only in-frame clones and drops some. The sample shows about 140,000 clones, around nine tenths of them seen only once. About this clone: Its antigen is currently unknown.

Whole-study results and caveats: Only a handful of AZD1222 recipients, more than 5 in all, had baseline seropositivity. Researchers report vaccine-associated CD4 TCRs spanning spike, with dominance at 160-218 and 743-854.

The receptor comes from an adult who received the AZD1222 COVID-19 vaccine. The rearrangement uses TRBV28 and TRBJ1-1, with 7 bases fitting TRBD1. This specimen consisted of peripheral blood, obtained 28 days after the second AZD1222 dose. The CDR3: CASSPQGRTEAFF. For the CDR3, the DNA is TGTGCCAGCAGCCCACAGGGGAGGACTGAAGCTTTCTTT.